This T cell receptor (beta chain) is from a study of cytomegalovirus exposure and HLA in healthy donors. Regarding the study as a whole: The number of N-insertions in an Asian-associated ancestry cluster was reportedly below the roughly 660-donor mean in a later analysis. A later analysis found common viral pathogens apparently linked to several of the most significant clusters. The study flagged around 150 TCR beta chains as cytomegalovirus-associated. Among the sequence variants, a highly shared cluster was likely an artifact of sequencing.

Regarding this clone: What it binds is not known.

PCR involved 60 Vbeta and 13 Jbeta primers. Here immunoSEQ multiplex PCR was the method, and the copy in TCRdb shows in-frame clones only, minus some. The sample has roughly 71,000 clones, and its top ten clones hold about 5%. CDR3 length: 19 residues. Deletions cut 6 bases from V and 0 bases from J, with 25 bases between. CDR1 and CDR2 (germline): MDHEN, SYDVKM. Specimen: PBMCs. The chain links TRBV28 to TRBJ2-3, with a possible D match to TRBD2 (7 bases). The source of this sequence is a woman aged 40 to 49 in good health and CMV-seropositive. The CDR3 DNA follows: TGTGCCAGCAGCCCTGGAGGGGGAGGGAAATATTCTAGCACAGATACGCAGTATTTT. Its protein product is CASSPGGGGKYSSTDTQYF.